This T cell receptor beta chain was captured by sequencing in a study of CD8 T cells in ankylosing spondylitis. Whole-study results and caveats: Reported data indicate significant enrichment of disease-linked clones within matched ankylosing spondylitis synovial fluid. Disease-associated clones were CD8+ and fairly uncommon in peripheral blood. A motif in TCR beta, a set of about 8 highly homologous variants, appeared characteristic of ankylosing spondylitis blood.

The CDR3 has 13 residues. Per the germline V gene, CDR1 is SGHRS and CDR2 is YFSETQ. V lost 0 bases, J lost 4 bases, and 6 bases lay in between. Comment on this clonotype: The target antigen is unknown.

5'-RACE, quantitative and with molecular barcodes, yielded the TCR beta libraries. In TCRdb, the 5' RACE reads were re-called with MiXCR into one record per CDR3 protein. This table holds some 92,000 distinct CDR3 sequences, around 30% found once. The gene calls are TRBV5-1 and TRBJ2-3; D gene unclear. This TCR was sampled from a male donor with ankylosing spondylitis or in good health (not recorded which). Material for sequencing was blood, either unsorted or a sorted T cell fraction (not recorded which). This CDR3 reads CASSLDVSDTQYF. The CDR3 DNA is TGCGCCAGCAGCTTGGACGTCTCAGATACGCAGTATTTT.